These 10 T cell receptor beta chains were all obtained from the same sample, sequenced in a study of CD8+CD57+ T cells in acquired aplastic anemia. Template material for TCR beta VDJ and CDR3 profiling consisted of genomic DNA. TCRdb called the reads again in MiXCR, with one record for every CDR3 protein. The data hold about 420,000 distinct CDR3 sequences, with around 72% observed a single time. Sequencing used sorted CD4+, CD8+, or CD8+CD57+ T cells (not recorded which) from PBMCs. The source is a human donor in good health, serving as a control.

This clonotype was recorded at least ten times. The CDR3 is CASSLDWGDQPQHF. The CDR3 DNA reads TGTGCCAGCAGCCTAGATTGGGGGGATCAGCCCCAGCATTTT. V usage is TRBV7-2 and J usage is TRBJ1-5; a possible D gene is TRBD1 (5 bases). Germline CDR1 reads SGHTA; CDR2 reads FQGNSA. Deletions cut 5 bases from V and 5 bases from J, with 13 bases between. The CDR3 spans 14 residues. The variable domain in full, completed from reference TRBV7-2 and TRBJ1-5, reads GAGVSQSPSNKVTEKGKDVELRCDPISGHTALYWYRQSLGQGLEFLIYFQGNSAPDKSGLPSDRFSAERTGGSVSTLTIQRTQQEDSAVYLCASSLDWGDQPQHFGDGTRLSIL.

This chain links TRBV2 with TRBJ1-2; D unclear. Per germline, CDR1 SNHLY and CDR2 FYNNEI. V was shortened by 9 bases and J by 5 bases, with 16 bases between the two germline ends. CDR3 length: 13 amino acids. CDR3 nucleotides: TGTGCCAGTCGACTGGGGTCGGAGTATGGCTACACCTTC. Residues: CASRLGSEYGYTF.

In its sample, this clonotype was seen many times. The chain couples TRBV5-1 to TRBJ2-3; 7 bases are a match to TRBD2. CDR1 and CDR2 from the germline V gene are SGHRS and YFSETQ. CDR3 length equals 14 residues. The V segment lost 9 bases and the J segment 2 bases; nucleotides outside the gene matches: 9. For the CDR3, the DNA is TGCGCCACCTCGTGGGGGGGTGCCACAGATACGCAGTATTTT. Translation: CATSWGGATDTQYF.

Remarks on this clonotype: This CDR3 is missing its conserved last phenylalanine or tryptophan, likely due to a read error. The DNA is omitted, as the CDR3 cannot be located on it reliably, and the CDR3 follows TCRdb's listing. The chain employs TRBV7-9 and TRBJ1-1. The CDR3 is 13 amino acids long, termini counted. CDR1 is SEHNR, CDR2 FQNEAQ, per germline (reference sequence). The CDR3 sequence is CASTLVNAQETQY.

Regarding this clonotype: A read error is possible here, since a much larger clone lies one base away. The J gene is TRBJ2-6, the V gene TRBV9; the D call may be TRBD1 or TRBD2 (5 bases each). The germline CDR1 and CDR2 sequences are SGDLS and YYNGEE. The CDR3 is made up of 18 amino acids. The DNA of the CDR3 is TGTGCCAGCAGCGTCCCCAACAGTGGAGTATTCGGGGCCAACGTCCTGGCTTTC. It encodes CASSVPNSGVFGANVLAF.

About this clonotype: The junction does not match germline at one end; this may be a read error. V is TRBV7-2 and J is TRBJ2-3; D is perhaps TRBD2 (7 bases). Germline V gene data show CDR1 as SGHTA and CDR2 as FQGNSA. This CDR3 contains 14 residues. Here the CDR3 DNA reads TGTGCCAGCAGCTTAGCTGGGGGGGGGGGCAATGGGTACTTT. The encoded protein is CASSLAGGGGNGYF.

About this clonotype: Lacking the conserved final phenylalanine or tryptophan, this CDR3 likely reflects a read error. The DNA is omitted, as the CDR3 cannot be located on it reliably, and the CDR3 follows TCRdb's listing. The genes are TRBV2 and TRBJ2-7; the listed D gene, TRBD1, was not tested against the DNA. Both ends counted, the CDR3 spans 16 residues. CDR1 and CDR2 (germline): SNHLY, FYNNEI. The CDR3: CASSVGQGFIYEQYFG.

This clonotype was seen only once. The missing conserved phenylalanine or tryptophan at the end of this CDR3 makes a read error likely. The V gene is TRBV7-3, the J gene TRBJ1-1; 10 nucleotides match TRBD1. In germline, CDR1 is SGHTA, CDR2 FQGTGA. There are 13 residues in the CDR3. CDR3 DNA: TGTGCCAGCCGACAGGGGGCGAACACTGAGGCTTTCCTT. It translates to CASRQGANTEAFL.

The chain is built from TRBV9 and TRBJ2-7, with D hard to call. V was clipped by 3 bases and J by 3 bases, with 13 bases between them. The CDR3 covers 14 residues. Germline CDR1 and CDR2: SGDLS and YYNGEE. CDR3 amino acids: CASSDNGRLYEQYF. The CDR3 DNA follows: TGTGCCAGCAGCGACAACGGCCGCCTCTACGAGCAGTACTTC.

This sequence joins TRBV9 and TRBJ2-5, with D perhaps TRBD1 or TRBD2 (5 bases each). Germline lookup yields CDR1 SGDLS and CDR2 YYNGEE. This CDR3 region has 14 residues. Trimming removed 0 bases from V and 4 bases from J, with 10 bases in between. CDR3: CASSVAVGGETQYF. CDR3 DNA: TGTGCCAGCAGCGTAGCCGTTGGGGGAGAGACCCAGTACTTC.